A single sample is the source of the 11 T cell receptor beta chains below, sequenced in a study of identifying expanded T cells in peripheral blood. Produced via immunoSEQ multiplex PCR; TCRdb's table is partial and in-frame only. Here the sample spans under 150,000 clones, 75% to 90% being singletons. The specimen sequenced was blood. The origin of the receptors is a person aged 18 to 75 in good health.

The chain recombines TRBV28 with TRBJ1-4, with D possibly TRBD1 on 5 matching bases. CDR3 length: 13 amino acids. Looked up from germline, CDR1 is MDHEN and CDR2 is SYDVKM. The V gene lost 4 bases and the J gene lost 6 bases, with 9 bases spanning the gap. For the CDR3, the DNA is TGTGCCAGCAGTTCCTTAGGGGATGAAAAACTGTTTTTT. It yields the protein CASSSLGDEKLFF.

The chain carries TRBV4-1 and TRBJ2-7, with unresolved D. Germline CDR1 is MGHRA and CDR2 is YSYEKL. The V and J ends lost 1 base and 5 bases respectively, with 18 bases between them. CDR3 length: 16 amino acids. The CDR3 is CASSQGSTRSVNEQYF. CDR3 nucleotides: TGCGCCAGCAGCCAAGGTTCGACCCGGAGCGTAAACGAGCAGTACTTC.

The chain uses TRBV4-3 and TRBJ2-3; 11 bases map to TRBD2. J gave up 7 bases and V 0 bases, and 6 bases lay outside the gene matches. CDR3 length equals 16 residues. The germline V gene has CDR1 LGHNA and CDR2 YSLEER. CDR3 coding DNA: TGCGCCAGCAGCCAAGATCTAGCGGGGGGCACTAATACGCAGTATTTT. Its translation is CASSQDLAGGTNTQYF.

CDR3 sequence (DNA): TGTGCCAGCAGCCGCGACGGTAACTATGGCTACACCTTC. Protein: CASSRDGNYGYTF. The chain joins TRBV2 to TRBJ1-2, with unresolved D. Germline-derived CDR1 and CDR2 are SNHLY and FYNNEI. V was clipped by 6 bases and J by 1 base, with 9 bases between them. The CDR3 is 13 amino acids. Full variable domain (missing parts from reference TRBV2 and TRBJ1-2): EPEVTQTPSHQVTQMGQEVILRCVPISNHLYFYWYRQILGQKVEFLVSFYNNEISEKSEIFDDQFSVERPDGSNFTLKIRSTKLEDSAMYFCASSRDGNYGYTFGSGTRLTVV.

V gene TRBV5-1 combines with J gene TRBJ2-7, with 7 positions matching TRBD1. With V trimmed by 0 bases and J by 2 bases, 5 bases remained unmatched. Germline V gene data show CDR1 as SGHRS and CDR2 as YFSETQ. This CDR3 comprises 15 residues. The CDR3 nucleotides are TGCGCCAGCAGCTTGGTGGCAGGGGGAGCCTACGAGCAGTACTTC. Its translation: CASSLVAGGAYEQYF.

The chain carries TRBV29-1 and TRBJ2-1, with TRBD2 identical over 11 bases. The CDR3 length is 13 residues. V dropped 1 base and J dropped 10; count of bases not matched to a gene: 3. The germline CDR1 and CDR2 sequences are SQVTM and ANQGSEA. The DNA of the CDR3 is TGCAGCGTTGAAGTGCTAGCGGGGGGCGAGCAGTTCTTC. It codes for CSVEVLAGGEQFF.

The genes are TRBV5-1 and TRBJ2-2; a possible D gene is TRBD1 (7 bases). This CDR3 has 16 residues. V lost 4 bases and J lost 5, with 18 bases in between. The germline V gene has CDR1 SGHRS and CDR2 YFSETQ. The DNA of the CDR3 is TGCGCCAGCAGCCCAAGACAGGGAGGCGGAACCGGGGAGCTGTTTTTT. This sequence encodes CASSPRQGGGTGELFF.

This clone has a single count. This rearrangement joins TRBV27 to TRBJ2-5; D is unclear. Germline V CDR1 and CDR2: MNHEY, SMNVEV (reference sequence). This CDR3 contains 14 residues. Trimming cost V 0 bases and J 4 bases, with 9 bases left between them. The CDR3 region is CASSLSSLPETQYF. DNA of the CDR3: TGTGCCAGCAGTTTATCGAGCCTCCCAGAGACCCAGTACTTC.

The chain recombines TRBV11-3 with TRBJ2-3; 7 positions match TRBD2. Trimming removed 3 bases from V and 6 bases from J; junction bases left unmatched: 3. The CDR3 has 13 residues. The germline CDR1 and CDR2 sequences are SGHNT and YENEEA. CDR3 bases: TGTGCCAGCAGCTTGGGGGGGTCGGATACGCAGTATTTT. Residues: CASSLGGSDTQYF.

The chain uses TRBV6-6 and TRBJ2-1; 9 bases map to TRBD2. V gave up 5 bases and J gave up 10 bases; unmatched junction bases: 9. Germline CDR1 MNHNY, CDR2 SVGAGI (reference sequence). This CDR3 contains 14 residues. CDR3 DNA: TGTGCCAGCAGTGATTGGACTAGCGAAGGGGAGCAGTTCTTC. Protein: CASSDWTSEGEQFF.

The chain couples TRBV2 to TRBJ2-3; D could derive from TRBD1 or TRBD2 (5 bases each). The germline V gene encodes CDR1 SNHLY and CDR2 FYNNEI. V gave up 2 bases and J gave up 4 bases, with 10 bases separating them. CDR3 size: 14 residues. In DNA form, the CDR3 reads TGTGCCAGCAGTGAAAGGGGAGCGGCAGATACGCAGTATTTT. Protein product: CASSERGAADTQYF.